This TCR beta chain was obtained from a study of cytomegalovirus exposure and HLA in healthy donors. The V segment lost 4 bases and the J segment 6 bases; nucleotides outside the gene matches: 14. The CDR3 runs to 16 residues. Germline CDR1 is SGHDN and CDR2 is FVKESK. The PCR had 60 Vbeta and 13 Jbeta primers. The authors' processing: Later analysis identified tens of millions of unique TCR beta chains, approximately 11 million shared. Only in-frame clones appear in the TCRdb table, and some are missing; sequencing was by immunoSEQ multiplex PCR. The V and J calls and the clone size are those of that table, but D and trimming were determined from the DNA. The sample records over 200,000 clones, 82% being singletons. Broader study findings: The classifier reportedly diagnosed cytomegalovirus status with high specificity and sensitivity.

Comments on this clone: Its target is unknown.

The source material was PBMCs. The source is a woman between 40 and 50 years old in good health and CMV-seropositive. This chain links TRBV14 with TRBJ2-7; TRBD2 aligns across 8 bases. This chain's CDR3 is CASSPSALAVPGEQYF. For the CDR3, the DNA is TGTGCCAGCAGCCCGTCGGCACTAGCGGTCCCCGGCGAGCAGTACTTC.